These 25 T cell receptor beta chains share one sample of origin, sequenced in a study of Ad26.COV2.S vaccination and SARS-CoV-2 variants. Treatment noted: 19 received Ad26.COV2.S at low or high dose, single or two shots; about 5 received placebo; per-sample allocation not given. Repertoires come from day 63 after the first vaccine or placebo injection. The protocol was immunoSEQ multiplex PCR, while the TCRdb copy is restricted to in-frame clones and leaves out a portion. The table includes about 680,000 clones, roughly 90% detected once. The input for sequencing was peripheral blood, taken in a trial of Ad26.COV2.S vaccine versus placebo. These receptors were collected from a person aged 18 to 65 who received the Ad26.COV2.S COVID-19 vaccine or a placebo.

This clone was counted a few times. The chain employs TRBV11-2 and TRBJ2-6, with D unresolved. Germline CDR1 is SGHAT and CDR2 is FQNNGV. Trimming removed 1 base at V and 2 bases at J, with 0 bases between. The CDR3 has 13 amino acids. CDR3 amino acids: CASSLAGANVLTF. CDR3 bases: TGTGCCAGCAGCTTAGCTGGGGCCAACGTCCTGACTTTC.

This clone was recorded once. The V call is TRBV11-2, the J call TRBJ2-1; D is unresolved. The ends were cut back, 1 base at V and 7 bases at J, with 8 bases in the middle. The CDR3 totals 13 residues. Germline CDR1 is SGHAT and CDR2 is FQNNGV. CDR3 coding DNA: TGTGCCAGCAGCTTAGGGTTAGAGAATGAGCAGTTCTTC. Its translation: CASSLGLENEQFF.

This clone was seen a few times. The chain links TRBV5-1 to TRBJ2-2, with a possible D match to TRBD2 (7 bases). This CDR3 has 16 amino acids. With 4 bases removed from V and 3 bases from J, the gap between germline ends came to 16 bases. Germline CDR1 SGHRS, CDR2 YFSETQ. The CDR3 loop reads CASSHRGGSDTGELFF. The CDR3 nucleotides are TGCGCCAGCAGCCACCGCGGGGGCTCTGACACCGGGGAGCTGTTTTTT.

The chain employs TRBV5-6 and TRBJ1-1; D remains unclear. The V end was cut by 4 bases, the J end by 0 bases, with 7 bases between. The CDR3 totals 13 residues. CDR1 SGHDT and CDR2 YYEEEE come from the germline V gene. The CDR3 region has the DNA TGTGCCAGCAGCCTGGGCCTGAACACTGAAGCTTTCTTT. It translates to CASSLGLNTEAFF.

This clone was counted a single time. The J gene is TRBJ1-1, the V gene TRBV27; D call uncertain. The V end was cut by 6 bases, the J end by 0 bases, with 5 bases between. The CDR3 has 12 residues. CDR1 is MNHEY and CDR2 is SMNVEV in the germline V gene (reference sequence). This CDR3 reads CASRRLNTEAFF. CDR3 in DNA: TGTGCCAGCAGGAGATTGAACACTGAAGCTTTCTTT.

Of note for this clone: Additional DNA sequences in this sample encode the identical CDR3. The gene calls are TRBV5-1 and TRBJ1-4; D ambiguous. Germline-derived CDR1 and CDR2 are SGHRS and YFSETQ. V dropped 0 bases and J dropped 0 bases, with 6 bases sitting between them. This CDR3 has 15 residues. CDR3 sequence: CASSLGASTNEKLFF. CDR3 sequence (DNA): TGCGCCAGCAGCTTGGGGGCTTCAACTAATGAAAAACTGTTTTTT. The variable domain in full, with the rest retrieved from reference TRBV5-1 and TRBJ1-4, is KAGVTQTPRYLIKTRGQQVTLSCSPISGHRSVSWYQQTPGQGLQFLFEYFSETQRNKGNFPGRFSGRQFSNSRSEMNVSTLELGDSALYLCASSLGASTNEKLFFGSGTQLSVL.

Points on this clone: At the DNA level, this CDR3 is encoded by other sequences in the same sample as well. V usage is TRBV5-1 and J usage is TRBJ2-3; TRBD1 is a possible D gene (8 bases). Germline loops: CDR1 SGHRS, CDR2 YFSETQ. V shed 2 bases and J shed 6 bases, with 13 bases lying between them. The CDR3 totals 14 residues. The DNA of the CDR3 is TGCGCCAGCAGCTTAGGACAGGGAGGGGATACGCAGTATTTT. This sequence encodes CASSLGQGGDTQYF.

CDR3 region: CASSPILSGSPTETQYF. CDR3 sequence (DNA): TGTGCCAGCTCACCCATCTTATCGGGATCGCCGACAGAGACCCAGTACTTC. The chain links TRBV18 to TRBJ2-5, with a possible D match to TRBD2 (5 bases). The germline V gene has CDR1 KGHSH and CDR2 LQKENI. V was shortened by 3 bases and J by 4 bases, with 21 bases between the two germline ends. There are 17 residues in the CDR3.

The chain uses TRBV13 and TRBJ1-2; D unclear. The germline CDR1 and CDR2 sequences are PRHDT and FYEKMQ (reference sequence). The CDR3 extends over 14 amino acids. Deletions cut 5 bases from V and 4 bases from J, with 14 bases between. CDR3 amino acids: CASSTRTASYGYTF. CDR3 nucleotides: TGTGCCAGCAGCACCAGGACGGCTAGCTATGGCTACACCTTC.

The rearrangement uses TRBV27 and TRBJ2-7, with D perhaps TRBD1 (6 bases). Trimming left V 3 bases short and J 1 base short, with 10 bases between. CDR1 is MNHEY, CDR2 SMNVEV, per germline (reference sequence). This CDR3 comprises 14 residues. Here the CDR3 DNA reads TGTGCCAGCAGTTTCGGACAGCGATCCTACGAGCAGTACTTC. Translation gives CASSFGQRSYEQYF.

The V call is TRBV7-9, the J call TRBJ2-7; the match to TRBD2 covers 9 bases. The germline gives CDR1 SEHNR, CDR2 FQNEAQ (reference sequence). This CDR3 spans 15 amino acids. The trim removed 5 bases at V and 4 bases at J, leaving 9 bases unmatched. The chain's CDR3 is CASSPQTSGKYEQYF. CDR3 bases: TGTGCCAGCAGCCCGCAGACTAGCGGAAAGTACGAGCAGTACTTC.

The chain joins TRBV5-4 to TRBJ2-5, with TRBD2 as a possible D gene (7 bases). Germline CDR1 reads SGHNT; CDR2 reads YYREEE (reference sequence). V lost 0 bases and J 6 bases, leaving 18 bases between the germline ends. The CDR3 length is 16 residues. The CDR3 region has the DNA TGTGCCAGCAGCTTGGTAGGGGGGGGCTACAAGAAGACCCAGTACTTC. Protein sequence: CASSLVGGGYKKTQYF.

In this sample, this clone turned up once. This rearrangement joins TRBV6-1 to TRBJ1-6; no firm D call. From germline, CDR1 is MNHNS and CDR2 SASEGT. The germline V and J ends were trimmed by 5 bases and 6 bases, with 11 bases remaining between them. The CDR3 length is 14 residues. DNA of the CDR3: TGTGCCAGCAGTTTCGAGGGCCTTAATTCACCCCTCCACTTT. Its protein product is CASSFEGLNSPLHF.

About this clone itself: This sample also contains other DNA sequences that code for the same CDR3. J is TRBJ2-7 and V is TRBV12-3 or TRBV12-4, with a weak D call TRBD2 (5 bases). Trimming shortened V by 6 bases and J by 1 base, and 10 bases separated the two germline ends. The CDR3 is 13 amino acids. The CDR3 DNA reads as TGTGCCAGCAGCCTAGCCGGGTCCTACGAGCAGTACTTC. Encoded protein: CASSLAGSYEQYF.

The genes are TRBV4-3 and TRBJ2-3; 8 bases match TRBD1. Germline V gene data show CDR1 as LGHNA and CDR2 as YSLEER. J lost 0 bases, V lost 3 bases, and 5 bases had no gene match. This CDR3 spans 16 amino acids. CDR3 nucleotides: TGCGCCAGCAGCCACCTTGGGACAGGAAGCACAGATACGCAGTATTTT. It is translated as CASSHLGTGSTDTQYF.

A word on this clone: Compared with germline, one end of the junction differs, possibly owing to a read error. The chain couples TRBV7-9 to TRBJ2-1; 10 nucleotides line up with TRBD2. Looked up from germline, CDR1 is SEHNR and CDR2 is FQNEAQ (reference sequence). The CDR3 runs to 14 residues. CDR3 region: CASSLAGEYNEQFF. The CDR3 bases are TGTGCCAGCAGCCTAGCGGGAGAGTACAATGAGCAGTTCTTC.

With regard to this clone: One end of the junction does not line up with germline, which may come from a read error. J is TRBJ1-1 and V is TRBV18, with D unclear. In germline, CDR1 is KGHSH, CDR2 LQKENI. CDR3 length equals 11 residues. DNA of the CDR3: TGTGCCAGCTCATCTGACACCGGCGGTGTCTTT. Its protein is CASSSDTGGVF. Looking up the rest from reference TRBV18 and TRBJ1-1 gives the full variable domain: NAGVMQNPRHLVRRRGQEARLRCSPMKGHSHVYWYRQLPEEGLKFMVYLQKENIIDESGMPKERFSAEFPKEGPSILRIQQVVRGDSAAYFCASSSDTGGVFGQGTRLTVV.

Here the CDR3 DNA reads TGTGCCTGGAGCGGACAGGGGTCGAATGAAAAACTGTTTTTT. Translating it yields CAWSGQGSNEKLFF. The chain carries TRBV30 and TRBJ1-4, with 9 nucleotides matching TRBD1. V dropped 3 bases and J dropped 5; count of bases not matched to a gene: 4. Germline CDR1 is GTSNPN and CDR2 is SVGIG (reference sequence). This CDR3 has 14 residues.

With respect to this clone: The same CDR3 also results from other DNA sequences found in this sample. The chain carries TRBV19 and TRBJ1-1; unclear D gene. CDR1 is LNHDA and CDR2 is SQIVND in the germline V gene (reference sequence). V lost 5 bases to trimming and J lost 4 bases, with 11 bases between them. CDR3 length: 13 residues. As DNA, the CDR3 is TGTGCCAGTAGTTCATCAACGGGCACTGAAGCTTTCTTT. Translated, it gives CASSSSTGTEAFF.

The V gene is TRBV7-9, the J gene TRBJ2-7; TRBD1 matches 9 bases. The CDR3 runs 17 residues. The germline V gene has CDR1 SEHNR and CDR2 FQNEAQ (reference sequence). Germline trimming cut 4 bases from V and 6 bases from J; bases unmatched to any gene: 16. The DNA of the CDR3 is TGTGCCAGCAGCTCTCCGGGACAGGGTGAGTCCAGGAGCGAGCAGTACTTC. It yields the protein CASSSPGQGESRSEQYF. Full variable domain (missing parts from reference TRBV7-9 and TRBJ2-7): DTGVSQNPRHKITKRGQNVTFRCDPISEHNRLYWYRQTLGQGPEFLTYFQNEAQLEKSRLLSDRFSAERPKGSFSTLEIQRTEQGDSAMYLCASSSPGQGESRSEQYFGPGTRLTVT.

The chain carries TRBV3-1 (or the pseudogene TRBV3-2) and TRBJ2-1; the match to TRBD2 covers 8 bases. The CDR3 extends over 13 amino acids. The V segment lost 8 bases and the J segment 7 bases; nucleotides outside the gene matches: 7. Per the germline V gene, CDR1 is LGHDT and CDR2 is YNNKEL (reference sequence). The CDR3 is CASRVGGGNEQFF. CDR3 nucleotides: TGTGCCAGCCGGGTAGGCGGGGGGAATGAGCAGTTCTTC.

The genes are TRBV6-5 and TRBJ2-2; D is possibly TRBD2 (5 bases). The CDR3 covers 14 residues. Germline lookup yields CDR1 MNHEY and CDR2 SVGAGI. V lost 7 bases, J lost 5 bases, and 14 bases lay in between. In DNA form, the CDR3 reads TGTGCCAGCAACGGCCAACCGGGGACCGGGGAGCTGTTTTTT. As protein: CASNGQPGTGELFF.

For the CDR3, the DNA is TGTGCCAGTAGTACCCGGTCCTATGGCTACACCTTC. Its protein product is CASSTRSYGYTF. The J gene is TRBJ1-2, the V gene TRBV19, with D unclear. V gave up 4 bases and J gave up 4 bases, with 7 bases separating them. Germline assignment: CDR1 LNHDA and CDR2 SQIVND (reference sequence). CDR3 length equals 12 residues.

This clone occurred once. The chain combines TRBV11-3 with TRBJ1-2, with TRBD1 identical over 7 bases. Germline trimming cut 4 bases from V and 5 bases from J; bases unmatched to any gene: 13. In germline, CDR1 is SGHNT, CDR2 YENEEA. CDR3 length equals 16 residues. The CDR3 region is CASSWGGTAIRYGYTF. As DNA, the CDR3 is TGTGCCAGCAGCTGGGGGGGGACAGCTATCAGGTATGGCTACACCTTC.

This chain uses TRBV5-1 with TRBJ2-5; 12 bases line up with TRBD1. Germline CDR1 and CDR2: SGHRS and YFSETQ. The trim removed 3 bases at V and 4 bases at J, leaving 1 base unmatched. The CDR3 consists of 14 residues. The CDR3 reads CASSWGQGAETQYF. For the CDR3, the DNA is TGCGCCAGCAGCTGGGGACAGGGGGCAGAGACCCAGTACTTC.